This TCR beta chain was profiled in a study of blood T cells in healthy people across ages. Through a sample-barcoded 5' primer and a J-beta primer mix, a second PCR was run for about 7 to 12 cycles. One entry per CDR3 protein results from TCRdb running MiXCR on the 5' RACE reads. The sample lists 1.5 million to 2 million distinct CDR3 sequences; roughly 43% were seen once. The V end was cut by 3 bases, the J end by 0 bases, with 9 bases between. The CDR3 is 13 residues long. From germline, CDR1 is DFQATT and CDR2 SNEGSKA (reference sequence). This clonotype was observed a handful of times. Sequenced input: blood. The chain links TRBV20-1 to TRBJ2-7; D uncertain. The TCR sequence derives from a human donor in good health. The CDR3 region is CSASDFLSYEQYF. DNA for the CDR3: TGCAGTGCTAGTGATTTCCTCTCCTACGAGCAGTACTTC.